Below, 26 T cell receptor beta chains from the same sample are listed, as sequenced in a study of cytomegalovirus exposure and HLA in healthy donors. Libraries were prepared by immunoSEQ multiplex PCR; TCRdb keeps only in-frame clonotypes and omits some of them. The sample lists under 150,000 clones; just over 85% were seen once. The sequenced sample was PBMCs. Every receptor here comes from a woman between 18 and 30 years old in good health and CMV-seropositive.

This chain joins TRBV6-1 and TRBJ1-1; no reliable D call. Germline V gene data show CDR1 as MNHNS and CDR2 as SASEGT. The CDR3 extends over 12 amino acids. With 2 bases removed from V and 10 bases from J, the gap between germline ends came to 11 bases. The CDR3 loop reads CASSEFGVRAFF. The CDR3, as DNA: TGTGCCAGCAGTGAATTCGGGGTTCGAGCTTTCTTT.

The chain's CDR3 is CASSYRAQGNSSPLHF. DNA of the CDR3: TGTGCCAGCAGTTACAGGGCACAGGGAAATTCGTCACCCCTCCACTTT. The V gene is TRBV6-5, the J gene TRBJ1-6; D perhaps matches TRBD1 (6 bases). The CDR3 extends over 16 amino acids. The germline V and J ends were trimmed by 2 bases and 10 bases, with 18 bases remaining between them. CDR1 is MNHEY, CDR2 SVGAGI, per germline.

The chain uses TRBV28 and TRBJ1-5; D remains ambiguous. Germline lookup yields CDR1 MDHEN and CDR2 SYDVKM. This CDR3 region has 15 residues. V was pared by 7 bases and J by 0 bases, with 13 bases between. CDR3 amino acids: CASILWGGSNQPQHF. As DNA, the CDR3 is TGTGCCAGCATTCTTTGGGGAGGTAGCAATCAGCCCCAGCATTTT.

V usage is TRBV18 and J usage is TRBJ2-7, with a possible D match to TRBD1 (6 bases). The V gene's germline CDR1 is KGHSH and CDR2 LQKENI. The CDR3 runs to 15 residues. V lost 6 bases, J lost 0 bases, and 15 bases lay in between. The chain's CDR3 is CASSADDRLSYEQYF. Written as DNA, the CDR3 is TGTGCCAGCTCGGCCGACGACAGGCTCTCCTACGAGCAGTACTTC.

The V gene is TRBV19, the J gene TRBJ2-3, with D possibly TRBD2 on 6 matching bases. The CDR3 spans 15 residues. Between the trimmed V and J ends, which lost 7 bases and 0 bases, there was a span of 14 bases. Germline V gives CDR1 LNHDA, CDR2 SQIVND (reference sequence). CDR3 sequence reads: CASTPSGLSTDTQYF. DNA of the CDR3: TGTGCCAGTACACCCAGCGGGCTTAGCACAGATACGCAGTATTTT. The complete variable domain, with remaining parts taken from reference TRBV19 and TRBJ2-3, reads DGGITQSPKYLFRKEGQNVTLSCEQNLNHDAMYWYRQDPGQGLRLIYYSQIVNDFQKGDIAEGYSVSREKKESFPLTVTSAQKNPTAFYLCASTPSGLSTDTQYFGPGTRLTVL.

This sequence joins TRBV11-2 and TRBJ2-4, with D tentatively TRBD2 (6 bases). CDR3 length: 17 amino acids. Germline V gene data show CDR1 as SGHAT and CDR2 as FQNNGV. V was shortened by 1 base and J by 2 bases, with 15 bases between the two germline ends. CDR3 DNA sequence: TGTGCCAGCAGCTTAGGAGCAAGTGGGGGGACCAAAAACATTCAGTACTTC. Residues: CASSLGASGGTKNIQYF.

This chain uses TRBV5-1 with TRBJ2-3; D may be TRBD2 (5 bases). The length of the CDR3 is 14 residues. Germline assignment: CDR1 SGHRS and CDR2 YFSETQ. V lost 0 bases, J lost 4 bases, and 9 bases lay in between. CDR3 in amino acids: CASSLAPSPDTQYF. CDR3 coding DNA: TGCGCCAGCAGCTTGGCCCCTAGCCCAGATACGCAGTATTTT.

V and J are TRBV14 and TRBJ2-3; the match to TRBD2 covers 8 bases. CDR1 SGHDN and CDR2 FVKESK come from the germline V gene. Losses at the gene ends were 5 bases for V and 2 bases for J; bases not matched to a gene: 9. CDR3 length equals 16 residues. Written as DNA, the CDR3 is TGTGCCAGCAGCAAGTTAGCGGGATTCCTCACAGATACGCAGTATTTT. Translation gives CASSKLAGFLTDTQYF. Complete variable domain (other parts from reference TRBV14 and TRBJ2-3): EAGVTQFPSHSVIEKGQTVTLRCDPISGHDNLYWYRRVMGKEIKFLLHFVKESKQDESGMPNNRFLAERTGGTYSTLKVQPAELEDSGVYFCASSKLAGFLTDTQYFGPGTRLTVL.

The chain carries TRBV6-5 and TRBJ1-5, with TRBD1 matching 7 bases. Germline-derived CDR1 and CDR2 are MNHEY and SVGAGI. The CDR3 loop spans 13 amino acids. Trimming at V came to 8 bases and at J to 5 bases, leaving 6 bases not matched to a gene. The CDR3 region is CASRTGDHQPQHF. CDR3 nucleotides: TGTGCCAGCCGAACAGGGGACCATCAGCCCCAGCATTTT.

The chain links TRBV15 to TRBJ2-7, with D possibly matching TRBD1 (6 bases). Deletions cut 0 bases from V and 3 bases from J, with 9 bases between. CDR1 is LNHNV and CDR2 is YYDKDF in the germline V gene (reference sequence). The CDR3 runs 14 residues. CDR3: CATSREGGNYEQYF. CDR3 coding DNA: TGTGCCACCAGCAGAGAAGGGGGAAACTACGAGCAGTACTTC.

The chain uses TRBV18 and TRBJ1-4, with 12 bases aligning to TRBD1. The germline CDR1 and CDR2 sequences are KGHSH and LQKENI. The CDR3 covers 14 residues. V gave up 3 bases and J gave up 10 bases; unmatched junction bases: 3. The CDR3 sequence is CASSPGTGGPKLFF. CDR3 DNA: TGTGCCAGCTCACCTGGGACAGGGGGCCCAAAACTGTTTTTT.

CDR3 sequence: CASSRRVAGELPGETQYF. Here the CDR3 DNA reads TGCGCCAGCAGCCGGAGGGTAGCGGGGGAGCTACCGGGGGAGACCCAGTACTTC. This chain connects TRBV5-1 to TRBJ2-5; 9 nucleotides agree with TRBD2. This CDR3 region has 18 residues. Germline loops: CDR1 SGHRS, CDR2 YFSETQ. Trimming took 4 bases from V and 5 from J; bases not matched to a gene: 18.

The rearrangement joins TRBV4-1 to TRBJ2-3; tentatively, D is TRBD2 (6 bases). Germline loops: CDR1 MGHRA, CDR2 YSYEKL. Deletions cut 0 bases from V and 2 bases from J, with 12 bases between. The CDR3 is 16 residues long. The chain's CDR3 is CASSQDPGRYTDTQYF. The CDR3 nucleotides read TGCGCCAGCAGCCAAGATCCAGGGAGGTACACAGATACGCAGTATTTT.

The chain carries TRBV18 and TRBJ2-1, with 11 bases identical to TRBD2. Germline CDR1 and CDR2: KGHSH and LQKENI. The CDR3 contains 14 residues. V trimming: 3 bases; J trimming: 9 bases; junction bases outside the gene matches: 4. As DNA, the CDR3 is TGTGCCAGCTCACCGGCTAGCGGGGGGACTGAGCAGTTCTTC. It specifies CASSPASGGTEQFF. Supplemented by reference TRBV18 and TRBJ2-1, the full variable domain reads NAGVMQNPRHLVRRRGQEARLRCSPMKGHSHVYWYRQLPEEGLKFMVYLQKENIIDESGMPKERFSAEFPKEGPSILRIQQVVRGDSAAYFCASSPASGGTEQFFGPGTRLTVL.

The J gene is TRBJ2-2, the V gene TRBV5-1; the match to TRBD2 covers 10 bases. The CDR3 has 16 residues. Germline loops: CDR1 SGHRS, CDR2 YFSETQ. V was pared by 2 bases and J by 4 bases, with 5 bases of the junction left unmatched. CDR3: CASSFSSGSSTGELFF. DNA of the CDR3: TGCGCCAGCAGCTTTTCTAGCGGGAGCTCCACCGGGGAGCTGTTTTTT. Based on the CDR3 plus reference TRBV5-1 and TRBJ2-2, the full variable domain is KAGVTQTPRYLIKTRGQQVTLSCSPISGHRSVSWYQQTPGQGLQFLFEYFSETQRNKGNFPGRFSGRQFSNSRSEMNVSTLELGDSALYLCASSFSSGSSTGELFFGEGSRLTVL.

The chain combines TRBV19 with TRBJ1-2; tentative D call: TRBD1 (6 bases). The germline V and J ends were trimmed by 2 bases and 0 bases, with 10 bases remaining between them. The CDR3 runs to 15 residues. Germline CDR1 reads LNHDA; CDR2 reads SQIVND (reference sequence). The CDR3 bases are TGTGCCAGTAGTATATGGGACACTACTAACTATGGCTACACCTTC. It specifies CASSIWDTTNYGYTF.

The gene calls are TRBV11-2 and TRBJ2-5; 9 nucleotides match TRBD1. CDR3 size: 15 residues. Germline loops: CDR1 SGHAT, CDR2 FQNNGV. V was pared by 5 bases and J by 5 bases, with 9 bases of the junction left unmatched. In nucleotides, the CDR3 is TGTGCCAGCAGCCTCATGGGACAGGGTGGGGAGACCCAGTACTTC. It yields the protein CASSLMGQGGETQYF.

J is TRBJ1-1 and V is TRBV5-1; the D gene is possibly TRBD1 (5 bases). Germline V CDR1 and CDR2: SGHRS, YFSETQ. V was pared by 1 base and J by 10 bases, with 11 bases between. The CDR3 totals 12 residues. This chain's CDR3 is CASSLTQGLAFF. CDR3 DNA sequence: TGCGCCAGCAGCTTGACCCAGGGTTTAGCTTTCTTT. Full variable domain (missing parts from reference TRBV5-1 and TRBJ1-1): KAGVTQTPRYLIKTRGQQVTLSCSPISGHRSVSWYQQTPGQGLQFLFEYFSETQRNKGNFPGRFSGRQFSNSRSEMNVSTLELGDSALYLCASSLTQGLAFFGQGTRLTVV.

The chain is built from TRBV14 and TRBJ1-6; unclear D gene. The CDR3 loop spans 18 amino acids. Deletions cut 4 bases from V and 0 bases from J, with 16 bases between. Germline V gives CDR1 SGHDN, CDR2 FVKESK. Written as DNA, the CDR3 is TGTGCCAGCAGCCCGGAAGGCGGGTTCAGCTCCTATAATTCACCCCTCCACTTT. Protein sequence: CASSPEGGFSSYNSPLHF.

This clone occurred once. The chain is built from TRBV7-8 and TRBJ1-3; D perhaps matches TRBD1 (6 bases). V shed 2 bases and J shed 0 bases, with 11 bases lying between them. Germline CDR1 and CDR2: SGHVS and FQNEAQ. The CDR3 is 16 amino acids. The CDR3 region is CASSLKQGTSGNTIYF. CDR3 sequence (DNA): TGTGCCAGCAGCTTAAAACAGGGCACCTCTGGAAACACCATATATTTT.

This rearrangement joins TRBV4-2 to TRBJ2-1; 7 bases map to TRBD2. Germline CDR1 is LGHNA and CDR2 is YNFKEQ. The CDR3 is 15 residues long. V was pared by 5 bases and J by 7 bases, with 11 bases of the junction left unmatched. This CDR3 reads CASSNSGGSGNEQFF. The CDR3 DNA reads TGTGCCAGCAGCAACTCCGGGGGTAGCGGGAATGAGCAGTTCTTC.

The chain couples TRBV5-1 to TRBJ1-1, with D maybe TRBD1 (6 bases). Germline lookup yields CDR1 SGHRS and CDR2 YFSETQ. V was pared by 2 bases and J by 4 bases, with 12 bases between. There are 14 residues in the CDR3. CDR3 amino acids: CASSFPGDFTEAFF. CDR3 DNA sequence: TGCGCCAGCAGCTTTCCAGGGGATTTCACTGAAGCTTTCTTT.

The chain joins TRBV9 to TRBJ2-3; the match to TRBD2 covers 7 bases. The junction had 9 bases not matched to a gene; V was cut back by 1 base and J by 4 bases. CDR3 length: 16 residues. The germline gives CDR1 SGDLS, CDR2 YYNGEE. The CDR3 spells CASSVLVGGASDTQYF. The CDR3, as DNA: TGTGCCAGCAGCGTATTAGTGGGAGGGGCGTCAGATACGCAGTATTTT. Full variable domain (remainder filled in from reference TRBV9 and TRBJ2-3): DSGVTQTPKHLITATGQRVTLRCSPRSGDLSVYWYQQSLDQGLQFLIQYYNGEERAKGNILERFSAQQFPDLHSELNLSSLELGDSALYFCASSVLVGGASDTQYFGPGTRLTVL.

The chain links TRBV30 to TRBJ1-6; D is unclear. Germline CDR1 reads GTSNPN; CDR2 reads SVGIG (reference sequence). The CDR3 consists of 16 residues. V was pared by 1 base and J by 5 bases, with 15 bases between. Here the CDR3 reads CAWSAAPMGHNSPLHF. CDR3 in DNA: TGTGCCTGGAGTGCAGCCCCGATGGGCCATAATTCACCCCTCCACTTT. The whole variable domain, filled in from reference TRBV30 and TRBJ1-6, reads SQTIHQWPATLVQPVGSPLSLECTVEGTSNPNLYWYRQAAGRGLQLLFYSVGIGQISSEVPQNLSASRPQDRQFILSSKKLLLSDSGFYLCAWSAAPMGHNSPLHFGNGTRLTVT.

This chain connects TRBV13 to TRBJ2-2; D gene uncertain. The germline CDR1 and CDR2 sequences are PRHDT and FYEKMQ (reference sequence). Trimming removed 1 base from V and 4 bases from J, with 13 bases in between. The CDR3 sequence is 16 residues long. The CDR3 coding sequence is TGTGCCAGCAGCTTAGTACGTCGGTTGAGCACCGGGGAGCTGTTTTTT. This translates into CASSLVRRLSTGELFF.

The CDR3 nucleotides read TGCGCCAGCAGCCTAGGGACAAGTAATCAGCCCCAGCATTTT. It yields the protein CASSLGTSNQPQHF. This chain uses TRBV5-1 with TRBJ1-5; tentatively, D is TRBD1 (6 bases). This CDR3 contains 14 residues. The V gene's germline CDR1 is SGHRS and CDR2 YFSETQ. The ends were cut back, 4 bases at V and 4 bases at J, with 12 bases in the middle. The full variable domain, rest sourced from reference TRBV5-1 and TRBJ1-5, is KAGVTQTPRYLIKTRGQQVTLSCSPISGHRSVSWYQQTPGQGLQFLFEYFSETQRNKGNFPGRFSGRQFSNSRSEMNVSTLELGDSALYLCASSLGTSNQPQHFGDGTRLSIL.